This T cell receptor (beta chain) was recovered during a study of cytomegalovirus exposure and HLA in healthy donors. Study-wide findings and caveats: Some V segments, including TRBV6-2 and TRBV6-3, were excluded as indistinguishable. Upon later analysis, HLA-associated TCR beta chains proved more clonally expanded than other, equally common chains. Productive status was seen about 87% or about 30% of the time for most TCR beta V segments in an earlier analysis.

PCR primers comprised 60 Vbeta and 13 Jbeta primers. Clones were read by immunoSEQ multiplex PCR, and TCRdb kept only the in-frame ones, dropping some. The repertoire has roughly 250,000 clones, 65% to 85% of them found once; the top ten carry about 2.1%. This clone occurred once. What it binds is unknown. Each of the donors was a healthy bone marrow donor. In germline, CDR1 is LNHDA, CDR2 SQIVND (reference sequence). Trimming took off 10 bases at V and 6 bases at J, with 11 bases between the two ends. The CDR3 has 11 residues. This receptor was obtained from a female donor in good health and CMV-seronegative. The sequenced sample was PBMCs. V and J are TRBV19 and TRBJ2-3; no reliable D call. DNA for the CDR3: TGTGCCACCCTGGGCTGGGATACGCAGTATTTT. Protein: CATLGWDTQYF.